Each of the 22 T cell receptor beta chains below was sequenced from the same sample in a study of CD4 and CD8 cells across lung adenocarcinoma regions. Each CDR3 protein is one row after TCRdb ran MiXCR on the PCR reads. The table records about 25,000 distinct CDR3 sequences, 40% to 60% of them present only once. Sequencing used CD8+ T cells from the center of a lung tumor. Source of these receptors: a male donor with lung adenocarcinoma. The CD4 and CD8 labels of this study may be unreliable.

The V gene is TRBV4-1, the J gene TRBJ2-1; tentatively, D is TRBD1 or TRBD2 (5 bases each). Looked up from germline, CDR1 is MGHRA and CDR2 is YSYEKL. V was clipped by 4 bases and J by 4 bases, with 20 bases between them. The CDR3 consists of 17 residues. The CDR3 reads CASSRTPGDSGYNEQFF. CDR3 in DNA: TGCGCCAGCAGCCGGACCCCCGGTGACAGCGGATACAATGAGCAGTTCTTC.

This clonotype was counted between two and nine times. A clone one base away is much larger, so this may be a read error. This chain uses TRBV6-1 with TRBJ2-1; D unclear. Germline V CDR1 and CDR2: MNHNS, SASEGT. The germline V and J ends were trimmed by 8 bases and 10 bases, with 15 bases remaining between them. The CDR3 sequence is 12 residues long. CDR3 bases: TGTGCCAGCCTCCGCAAGGCAAACGAGCAGTTCTTC. Translating gives CASLRKANEQFF.

At least ten counts were recorded for this clonotype. This chain links TRBV28 with TRBJ2-4, with D maybe TRBD2 (5 bases). V lost 6 bases to trimming and J lost 3 bases, with 27 bases between them. The CDR3 is 19 amino acids. Germline V gene lookup returns CDR1 MDHEN and CDR2 SYDVKM. DNA of the CDR3: TGTGCCAGCAGCCACGGGGTGGCGGGTGGTCTCCTAGACAAAAACATTCAGTACTTC. This codes for CASSHGVAGGLLDKNIQYF. The variable domain in full, with the rest retrieved from reference TRBV28 and TRBJ2-4, is DVKVTQSSRYLVKRTGEKVFLECVQDMDHENMFWYRQDPGLGLRLIYFSYDVKMKEKGDIPEGYSVSREKKERFSLILESASTNQTSMYLCASSHGVAGGLLDKNIQYFGAGTRLSVL.

The genes are TRBV6-1 and TRBJ1-5; a weak D match, TRBD1 (5 bases). Trimming stripped 7 bases from V and 0 bases from J, with 13 bases between. CDR1 is MNHNS and CDR2 is SASEGT in the germline V gene. There are 15 residues in the CDR3. DNA of the CDR3: TGTGCCAGCAACCGGGGGATAAATAGCAATCAGCCCCAGCATTTT. This gives the protein CASNRGINSNQPQHF.

J is TRBJ2-3 and V is TRBV7-8, with a weak D call TRBD2 (6 bases). The CDR3 consists of 18 residues. The V and J ends lost 1 base and 1 base respectively, with 18 bases between them. CDR1 SGHVS and CDR2 FQNEAQ come from the germline V gene. The CDR3 loop is CASSLGRGNLRGTDTQYF. The CDR3 DNA reads as TGTGCCAGCAGCTTAGGTCGCGGGAACCTGAGGGGCACAGATACGCAGTATTTT.

The V gene is TRBV3-1, the J gene TRBJ2-2; D remains ambiguous. Germline lookup yields CDR1 LGHDT and CDR2 YNNKEL (reference sequence). V was clipped by 3 bases and J by 11 bases, with 19 bases between them. The CDR3 is 15 residues long. The CDR3 nucleotides are TGTGCCAGCAGCCAGACGAGCGTGGGCACCGATGAGCTGTTTTTT. Its protein is CASSQTSVGTDELFF.

The rearrangement joins TRBV10-2 to TRBJ2-3; 9 nucleotides line up with TRBD2. Germline V lookup: CDR1 WSHSY, CDR2 SAAADI. The length of the CDR3 is 14 residues. The CDR3 loop reads CAGSGGGRAETQYF. In DNA, the CDR3 is TGCGCGGGCAGCGGGGGCGGGAGGGCCGAGACGCAGTATTTT.

As concerns this clonotype: A much larger clone lies a single base off, so this may be a read error. The rearrangement joins TRBV7-2 to TRBJ2-3; no definite D call. The length of the CDR3 is 15 residues. Germline loops: CDR1 SGHTA, CDR2 FQGNSA. The CDR3: CANSSSFTGTDTQYF. In nucleotides, the CDR3 is TGTGCCAACAGCTCGTCATTTACCGGCACAGATACGCAGTATTTT.

The chain's CDR3 is CASSLAGVGRVNTGELFF. Written as DNA, the CDR3 is TGTGCCAGCAGCTTAGCCGGGGTTGGCCGCGTGAACACCGGGGAGCTGTTTTTT. The V gene is TRBV7-3, the J gene TRBJ2-2; a weak D match, TRBD2 (5 bases). V was trimmed by 2 bases and J by 1 base, leaving 17 bases between them. Germline V CDR1 and CDR2: SGHTA, FQGTGA. This CDR3 has 18 residues.

This clonotype is medium-sized (0.01 to 0.1%) within its sample. The chain has TRBV6-1 and TRBJ2-3, with D possibly TRBD2 on 7 matching bases. The CDR3 consists of 12 residues. Germline V lookup: CDR1 MNHNS, CDR2 SASEGT. Trimming shortened V by 0 bases and J by 12 bases, and 10 bases separated the two germline ends. The CDR3 here is CASSEAGGGQYF. Written as DNA, the CDR3 is TGTGCCAGCAGTGAAGCAGGGGGGGGACAGTATTTT.

The V and J genes are TRBV6-1 and TRBJ2-5; either TRBD1 or TRBD2 may supply D (6 bases each). Germline CDR1 and CDR2: MNHNS and SASEGT. The CDR3 spans 14 residues. Here the CDR3 DNA reads TGTGCGGGCAGTGGGGGCCGGGAGACAGAGACCCAGTACTTC. This translates into CAGSGGRETETQYF.

The sample holds a few counts of this clonotype. The rearrangement uses TRBV4-2 and TRBJ2-1; possibly TRBD2 for D (5 bases). Trimming stripped 1 base from V and 0 bases from J, with 13 bases between. CDR1 and CDR2 from the germline V gene are LGHNA and YNFKEQ. The CDR3 consists of 17 residues. CDR3 sequence: CASSQVGGRSSYNEQFF. CDR3 nucleotides: TGTGCCAGCAGCCAAGTTGGCGGGCGTAGCTCCTACAATGAGCAGTTCTTC.

A remark on this clonotype: A read error may produce the germline difference seen at one junction end. The chain is built from TRBV30 and TRBJ2-5, with D tentatively TRBD1 (5 bases). The CDR3 extends over 11 amino acids. Germline V gives CDR1 GTSNPN, CDR2 SVGIG (reference sequence). The CDR3 DNA sequence: TGTGCCTGGACCCCCCGGCAGGGAATGTTCTTC. It yields the protein CAWTPRQGMFF. The full variable domain, completed using reference TRBV30 and TRBJ2-5, is SQTIHQWPATLVQPVGSPLSLECTVEGTSNPNLYWYRQAAGRGLQLLFYSVGIGQISSEVPQNLSASRPQDRQFILSSKKLLLSDSGFYLCAWTPRQGMFFGPGTRLLVL.

Many counts were recorded for this clonotype. It may be a read error: a sequence one base away is much more abundant. CDR3 region: CASSERTSGARWNEQYF. CDR3 DNA sequence: TGTGCCAGCAGTGAACGCACTAGCGGAGCCCGTTGGAATGAGCAGTACTTC. This rearrangement joins TRBV6-1 to TRBJ2-5; 8 bases match TRBD2. CDR3 size: 17 residues. Germline CDR1 reads MNHNS; CDR2 reads SASEGT. The V and J ends lost 2 bases and 11 bases, in that order; junction bases with no gene match: 19.

Sample share makes this clonotype medium-sized. The rearrangement links TRBV27 to TRBJ2-1; 11 nucleotides line up with TRBD2. Germline CDR1 reads MNHEY; CDR2 reads SMNVEV (reference sequence). This CDR3 is 17 amino acids long. Trimming at V came to 5 bases and at J to 4 bases, leaving 10 bases not matched to a gene. The CDR3 DNA is TGTGCCAGCAGTCCCCCCTCCGGGACTAGCGGATACAATGAGCAGTTCTTC. Translating gives CASSPPSGTSGYNEQFF.

In the case of this clonotype: A much larger clone lies one base from this, so it may be a read error. This chain connects TRBV6-1 to TRBJ2-1; 8 positions agree with TRBD1. J was trimmed by 10 bases and V by 5 bases; bases with no gene match: 19. The CDR3 contains 17 residues. The germline CDR1 and CDR2 sequences are MNHNS and SASEGT. As DNA, the CDR3 is TGTGCCAGCAGTACCTACCTGAGGGGACAGGTGACCTACGAGCAGTTCTTC. Translating gives CASSTYLRGQVTYEQFF.

This clonotype came up many times. The V call is TRBV27, the J call TRBJ2-1, with 7 bases identical to TRBD1. Germline assignment: CDR1 MNHEY and CDR2 SMNVEV (reference sequence). V trimming: 8 bases; J trimming: 6 bases; junction bases outside the gene matches: 4. CDR3 length: 12 amino acids. The CDR3 DNA follows: TGTGCCAGCGGGACAGTCCTCAATGAGCAGTTCTTC. It codes for CASGTVLNEQFF.

The chain has TRBV20-1 and TRBJ2-1; D may match TRBD1 or TRBD2 (6 bases each). CDR3 length: 15 amino acids. V lost 0 bases and J lost 6, with 15 bases in between. From germline, CDR1 is DFQATT and CDR2 SNEGSKA (reference sequence). The CDR3 DNA is TGCAGTGCTAGAGATAGTGGGGGGCCTTCCAATGAGCAGTTCTTC. This codes for CSARDSGGPSNEQFF.

The rearrangement uses TRBV10-2 and TRBJ2-3; perhaps D is TRBD1 or TRBD2 (5 bases each). The DNA matches TRBJ2-7 better at its end, which makes the J call doubtful. The V gene's germline CDR1 is WSHSY and CDR2 SAAADI. This CDR3 is 14 amino acids long. The CDR3, as DNA: TGCGCGGGGAGTGGGGGACGGCGCCAAGAGACGCAGTACTTC. Translation gives CAGSGGRRQETQYF.

In this sample, this clonotype turned up many times. The chain uses TRBV5-1 and TRBJ2-6; D is possibly TRBD1 or TRBD2 (6 bases each). The ends were cut back, 4 bases at V and 3 bases at J, with 11 bases in the middle. The CDR3 runs 15 residues. CDR1 is SGHRS, CDR2 YFSETQ, per germline. In DNA, the CDR3 is TGCGCCAGCAGCATGGGGGGCGTTGGGGCCAACGTCCTGACTTTC. This translates into CASSMGGVGANVLTF.

As concerns this clonotype: Relative to the germline gene, one junction end is altered; a read error may explain this. V is TRBV6-1 and J is TRBJ2-3; TRBD1 matches at 7 bases. Germline V gene data show CDR1 as MNHNS and CDR2 as SASEGT. This CDR3 is built from 17 residues. This CDR3 is CASSQPRQAARTGTLYF. The CDR3 nucleotides read TGTGCCAGCAGTCAGCCCCGACAGGCGGCGAGGACAGGTACGCTGTATTTT.

The J gene is TRBJ2-4, the V gene TRBV6-5; D gene uncertain. The V end lost 0 bases, the J end lost 8 bases, and 11 bases lay between the germline ends. CDR3 length equals 14 residues. From germline, CDR1 is MNHEY and CDR2 SVGAGI. The CDR3 coding sequence is TGTGCCAGCAGTTACTCCTGGGGTGGCGACATTCAGTACTTC. Translation gives CASSYSWGGDIQYF.